This T cell receptor (beta chain) was found in a study of beta chain features in type 1 diabetes. Findings and limits, study-wide: TCRB rearrangement may or may not be influenced by HLA type; here this remained unresolved. Type 1 diabetes patients had fewer VDJ junction insertions and more deletions.

Notes on this clone: Its antigen is unknown.

Donors underwent one heparinised blood draw, around 120 mL on average. Sorting gave populations that all exceeded 98% purity. V trimming: 3 bases; J trimming: 5 bases; junction bases outside the gene matches: 12. This CDR3 has 16 residues. Germline values: CDR1 GTSNPN, CDR2 SVGIG (reference sequence). All of the isolated RNA was reverse transcribed, so expressed TCRB transcripts were sequenced. Sequencing used immunoSEQ multiplex PCR; TCRdb keeps in-frame clones, though not all of them. The data contain some 150,000 clones, 11% of them singletons. Sequenced sample: central memory CD4+ T cells from blood. The sequence was obtained from a young man in good health. The rearrangement uses TRBV30 and TRBJ2-5; TRBD1 matches 10 bases. The CDR3 region is CAWRDHRTGGIETQYF. The CDR3 nucleotides read TGTGCCTGGAGGGACCATCGGACAGGGGGTATCGAGACCCAGTACTTC.